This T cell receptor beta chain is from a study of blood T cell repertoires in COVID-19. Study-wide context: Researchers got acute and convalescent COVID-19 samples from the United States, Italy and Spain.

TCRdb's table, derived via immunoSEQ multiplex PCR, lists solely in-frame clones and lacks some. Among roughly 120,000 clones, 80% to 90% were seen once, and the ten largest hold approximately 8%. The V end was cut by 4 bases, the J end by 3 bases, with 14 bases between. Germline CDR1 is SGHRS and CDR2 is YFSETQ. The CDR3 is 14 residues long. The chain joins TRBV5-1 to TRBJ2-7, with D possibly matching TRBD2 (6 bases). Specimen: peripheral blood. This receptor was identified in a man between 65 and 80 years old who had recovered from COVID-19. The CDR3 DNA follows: TGCGCCAGCAGCGAGGCGGGATTTTTCTACGAGCAGTACTTC. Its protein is CASSEAGFFYEQYF.